The clone carrying this TCR beta chain has a count of ten or more. Molecular barcoded adaptors covering alpha/delta and beta/gamma chains were used on about 0.4 ug RNA. TCRdb ran MiXCR on the reads and lists one entry per CDR3 protein. The data contain 30,000 to 40,000 distinct CDR3 sequences, about an eighth of them singletons. These data come from a study of read filtering for tumor transcriptome and immune sequencing. CDR1 and CDR2 (germline): LNHDA, SQIVND (reference sequence). This CDR3 is 15 amino acids long. With 6 bases clipped from V and 6 bases from J, the junction kept 9 bases outside the gene matches.

The sequencing input was a population of CD138-negative cells sorted from bone marrow. This receptor was obtained from a donor at least 40 years old with multiple myeloma. V usage is TRBV19 and J usage is TRBJ1-5; TRBD1 matches at 9 bases. The CDR3 nucleotides are TGTGCCAGTAGCCCGCGGACAGGGGTTGTTCAGCCCCAGCATTTT. Its protein product is CASSPRTGVVQPQHF.